A selection of T cell receptor beta chains follows, all from one sample in a study of blood T cell repertoires in COVID-19. TCRdb keeps only in-frame clones here, not all; method: immunoSEQ multiplex PCR. The repertoire consists of about 230,000 clones, with around 84% occurring once and the leading ten covering 11%. The sample comprised peripheral blood. These receptor sequences come from a middle-aged man with COVID-19, enrolled during active disease. The CDR3 runs from the conserved cysteine through the conserved F or W. The D gene is left open where the match is weak. Expanded clones are given a class, and other clones once, few, many or no size at all.

clone_size	d_call	v_call	j_call	cdr3_nt	cdr3_aa
NA	TRBD2	TRBV30	TRBJ2-7	TGTGCCACCCGGACTAGCGGGCCTTACGAGCAGTACTTC	CATRTSGPYEQYF
NA	NA	TRBV10-3	TRBJ2-3	TGTGCCATCAGTGACGGGACACTTTTTAGCACAGATACGCAGTATTTT	CAISDGTLFSTDTQYF
NA	NA	TRBV23-1	TRBJ1-1	TGCGCCAGCAATACCCCTCATCTGGGGGCTTACACTGAAGCTTTCTTT	CASNTPHLGAYTEAFF
NA	NA	TRBV23-1	TRBJ1-1	TGCGCCAGCAGTCAATGTCTTGTAGCCATGAACACTGAAGCTTTCTTT	CASSQCLVAMNTEAFF
NA	TRBD2	TRBV13	TRBJ2-5	TGTGCCAGCAGCCCAGGACTAGCGGGAGGGCCGCAGACCCAGTACTTC	CASSPGLAGGPQTQYF
NA	NA	TRBV19	TRBJ1-2	TGTGCCAGTAGGACTGTATTAGACTATGGCTACACCTTC	CASRTVLDYGYTF
NA	NA	TRBV7-8	TRBJ2-7	TGTGCCAGCAGCTTTGTTGCGGGCAGATTCTACGAGCAGTACTTC	CASSFVAGRFYEQYF
NA	TRBD1	TRBV11-2	TRBJ1-3	TGTGCCAGCAGCTTACCATTTCCTAGGACAGGGGCTGAAAACACCATATATTTT	CASSLPFPRTGAENTIYF
NA	TRBD1	TRBV19	TRBJ1-4	TGTGCCAGTAGTAACCGGGACAGTGCAACTAATGAAAAACTGTTTTTT	CASSNRDSATNEKLFF
NA	TRBD1	TRBV30	TRBJ1-5	TGTGCCTGGAGTGTGCAGGACAGGGGAGGTCAGCCCCAGCATTTT	CAWSVQDRGGQPQHF
NA	NA	TRBV5-5	TRBJ1-3	TGTGCCAGCAGCACCGACTCGTTCTCTGGAAACACCATATATTTT	CASSTDSFSGNTIYF
NA	NA	TRBV6-5	TRBJ2-7	TGTGCCAGCAGTTATTCGGGGAACTGGGCCTACGAGCAGTACTTC	CASSYSGNWAYEQYF
few	NA	TRBV7-9	TRBJ2-2	TGTGCCAGCAGCTTATCGTTCGGGCAGGGTGACACCGGGGAGCTGTTTTTT	CASSLSFGQGDTGELFF
NA	NA	TRBV5-5	TRBJ2-2	TGTGCCAGCAGCTGGATGTTAGACAGACCGAACACCGGGGAGCTGTTTTTT	CASSWMLDRPNTGELFF
NA	TRBD1	TRBV2	TRBJ2-2	TGTGCCATCCCTAAAGGGACAGGCCCCGCCGGGGAGCTGTTTTTT	CAIPKGTGPAGELFF
NA	NA	TRBV3-1/TRBV3-2	TRBJ1-2	TGTGCCAGCAGCCAAGACAGGGTTTCGACCTCAATCTATGGCTACACCTTC	CASSQDRVSTSIYGYTF
NA	TRBD1	TRBV5-1	TRBJ2-1	TGCGCCAGCAGCTTGATGGGACAGGAGGGCAATGAGCAGTTCTTC	CASSLMGQEGNEQFF
NA	NA	TRBV7-6	TRBJ1-2	TGTGCCAGCAGCCCACAGGGAAACTATGGCTACACCTTC	CASSPQGNYGYTF
NA	NA	TRBV5-1	TRBJ1-2	TGCGCCAGCAGCTTTGGGGGCGGTACGGGCTACACCTTC	CASSFGGGTGYTF
NA	NA	TRBV29-1	TRBJ2-5	TGCAGCGTTGAGGTCACTTCTCAGTACTTC	CSVEVTSQYF
NA	NA	TRBV19	TRBJ1-5	TGTGCCAGTATGACTCAAGGGGTGGGTCAGCCCCAGCATTTT	CASMTQGVGQPQHF
NA	NA	TRBV2	TRBJ1-4	TGTGCCAGCAGTGCGGACAGTGGTGAAAAACTGTTTTTT	CASSADSGEKLFF
NA	NA	TRBV7-3	TRBJ2-2	TGTGCCAGCAGCTTAACGGGGGCAGGTCAGACCGGGGAGCTGTTTTTT	CASSLTGAGQTGELFF
once	TRBD1	TRBV28	TRBJ1-3	TGTGCCAGCAGTTTGGGGGACAGGGCTGGAAACACCATATATTTT	CASSLGDRAGNTIYF
NA	TRBD1	TRBV4-1	TRBJ2-3	TGCGCCAGCAGCCAAGTTGGGACAGTCACAGATACGCAGTATTTT	CASSQVGTVTDTQYF
many	NA	TRBV7-3	TRBJ1-1	TGTGCCAGCAGCCCCCGTCCAGGCTCTGAAGCTTTCTTT	CASSPRPGSEAFF
NA	NA	TRBV27	TRBJ1-1	TGTGCCAGCAGTCCCCTCCTGAACACTGAAGCTTTCTTT	CASSPLLNTEAFF
NA	NA	TRBV19	TRBJ2-7	TGTGCCAGTAGTCTACAGGGTTCCCCCGCCTACGAGCAGTACTTC	CASSLQGSPAYEQYF
NA	TRBD1	TRBV19	TRBJ1-1	TGTGCCAGTAGCGGGACAGGGGTGAACACTGAAGCTTTCTTT	CASSGTGVNTEAFF
NA	TRBD1	TRBV23-1	TRBJ2-7	TGCGCCACCAACCGACCCGGGACAGGGGACCATTACGAGCAGTACTTC	CATNRPGTGDHYEQYF
NA	TRBD2	TRBV7-7	TRBJ2-3	TGTGCTAGCAGCTTACTAGCGGGGGAAACAGATACGCAGTATTTT	CASSLLAGETDTQYF
NA	TRBD1	TRBV7-9	TRBJ1-3	TGTGCCAGCAGCTTACAGGGGGCGTCTGGAAACACCATATATTTT	CASSLQGASGNTIYF
NA	TRBD1	TRBV19	TRBJ1-1	TGTGCCAGTAGTCCCGGGACAGGCACTGAAGCTTTCTTT	CASSPGTGTEAFF
NA	NA	TRBV7-9	TRBJ1-5	TGTGCCAGCAGCTTACCCCCCGACAGTAGCAATCAGCCCCAGCATTTT	CASSLPPDSSNQPQHF